The sample holds one count of the clone carrying this T cell receptor (beta chain). Its antigen remains unidentified. The repertoire was sequenced with immunoSEQ multiplex PCR; TCRdb's copy has only in-frame clones and lacks some. Here the sample spans some 78,000 clones, around 90% being singletons. The data originate from a study of radiotherapy plus CTLA-4 blockade in lung cancer. The wider study: Patients showed objective responses in about a sixth of cases, and disease control was achieved by approximately 30%.

Overall study findings and caveats: In blood, tumor-derived TCR clones expanded after radiotherapy plus ipilimumab. How blood T cell clones changed early, along with interferon-beta, reportedly forecast response best.

CDR1 is GTSNPN, CDR2 SVGIG, per germline (reference sequence). Trimming shortened V by 3 bases and J by 4 bases, and 10 bases separated the two germline ends. CDR3 size: 12 residues. J is TRBJ2-7 and V is TRBV30; D is undetermined. This clonotype was obtained from a human donor with non-small cell lung cancer who had stable disease on radiotherapy plus ipilimumab. The input for sequencing was peripheral blood, taken from a patient treated with radiotherapy plus ipilimumab. The chain's CDR3 is CAWSADEYEQYF. Written as DNA, the CDR3 is TGTGCCTGGAGCGCGGACGAATACGAGCAGTACTTC.